Below are 24 T cell receptor beta chains sequenced from a single sample in a study of patients and donors after allogeneic stem cell transplantation. MiXCR, run by TCRdb on the RT-PCR reads, gives a single entry per CDR3 protein. This table holds about 210,000 distinct CDR3 sequences, roughly 38% found once. The material sequenced was blood, either unsorted or a sorted T cell fraction (not recorded which). The receptors shown here come from a human donor who was either an allogeneic HSCT recipient or a stem cell or donor lymphocyte infusion donor (not recorded which). It is not recorded whose cells these are; they may come from a transplant donor.

In the case of this clonotype: The DNA is omitted, as the CDR3 cannot be located on it reliably, and the CDR3 follows TCRdb's listing. The J gene is TRBJ2-2, the V gene TRBV12-3 or TRBV12-4. The CDR3 length is 14 residues, termini included. CDR3 loop: CASSLGTGTGELFF.

This clonotype was seen a handful of times. The chain uses TRBV27 and TRBJ1-1; no clear D. Trimming took 0 bases from V and 8 from J, leaving 13 bases between them. CDR1 is MNHEY, CDR2 SMNVEV, per germline (reference sequence). CDR3 length: 14 amino acids. In DNA, the CDR3 is TGTGCCAGCAGTTTATCGGGTTACCGGGTGGAAGCTTTCTTT. It yields the protein CASSLSGYRVEAFF.

This clonotype was counted a single time. The chain uses TRBV9 and TRBJ1-5; D is uncertain. V was clipped by 3 bases and J by 2 bases, with 9 bases between them. The CDR3 runs to 14 residues. Germline V gives CDR1 SGDLS, CDR2 YYNGEE. The CDR3 spells CASSETEGNQPQHF. CDR3 bases: TGTGCCAGCAGCGAGACGGAGGGCAATCAGCCCCAGCATTTT.

V is TRBV6-6 and J is TRBJ1-2, with TRBD1 matching 7 bases. The CDR3 is 12 residues long. CDR1 MNHNY and CDR2 SVGAGI come from the germline V gene (reference sequence). V shed 7 bases, J shed 7 bases, and the junction held 6 bases outside the gene matches. The CDR3 DNA reads as TGTGCCAGCACTGACAGGGTTTCTGGCTACACCTTC. Residues: CASTDRVSGYTF.

CDR3 DNA: TGTGCCAGCAGCCCCCAGCGGGGGGATCACAATGAGCAGTTCTTC. Its protein product is CASSPQRGDHNEQFF. V is TRBV11-3 and J is TRBJ2-1; 9 bases are shared with TRBD2. This CDR3 has 15 residues. V trimming: 5 bases; J trimming: 5 bases; junction bases outside the gene matches: 7. Germline assignment: CDR1 SGHNT and CDR2 YENEEA.

This clonotype was found a few times. This rearrangement joins TRBV5-1 to TRBJ1-5; 7 positions agree with TRBD1. The CDR3 extends over 14 amino acids. The V segment lost 4 bases and the J segment 6 bases; nucleotides outside the gene matches: 7. The germline gives CDR1 SGHRS, CDR2 YFSETQ. The CDR3 DNA is TGCGCCAGCAGCCCCGACAGGGAATCTCAGCCCCAGCATTTT. Translation: CASSPDRESQPQHF. The variable domain in full, with the rest retrieved from reference TRBV5-1 and TRBJ1-5, is KAGVTQTPRYLIKTRGQQVTLSCSPISGHRSVSWYQQTPGQGLQFLFEYFSETQRNKGNFPGRFSGRQFSNSRSEMNVSTLELGDSALYLCASSPDRESQPQHFGDGTRLSIL.

This clonotype was observed a handful of times. The chain joins TRBV5-1 to TRBJ1-2, with 7 bases fitting TRBD1. The CDR3 loop spans 15 amino acids. Germline loops: CDR1 SGHRS, CDR2 YFSETQ. With 4 bases clipped from V and 0 bases from J, the junction kept 6 bases outside the gene matches. The CDR3 here is CASSREQGTNYGYTF. The CDR3 region has the DNA TGCGCCAGCAGCCGGGAACAGGGGACTAACTATGGCTACACCTTC.

The chain links TRBV18 to TRBJ1-2; D is perhaps TRBD1 (5 bases). V gave up 0 bases and J gave up 4 bases, with 6 bases separating them. Germline V gives CDR1 KGHSH, CDR2 LQKENI. The CDR3 runs to 13 residues. Here the CDR3 reads CASSPPGPYGYTF. CDR3 in DNA: TGTGCCAGCTCACCACCGGGGCCCTATGGCTACACCTTC.

This sequence joins TRBV11-2 and TRBJ2-2; no firm D call. CDR1 and CDR2 (germline): SGHAT, FQNNGV. Trimming shortened V by 1 base and J by 5 bases, and 5 bases separated the two germline ends. There are 13 residues in the CDR3. The CDR3 coding sequence is TGTGCCAGCAGCTTAGCGCGGACCGGGGAGCTGTTTTTT. Residues: CASSLARTGELFF.

The chain combines TRBV6-6 with TRBJ1-6; 7 nucleotides agree with TRBD1. The CDR3 extends over 13 amino acids. The germline V gene encodes CDR1 MNHNY and CDR2 SVGAGI (reference sequence). V gave up 7 bases and J gave up 8 bases; unmatched junction bases: 5. As DNA, the CDR3 is TGTGCCAGCACATACAGGGGTGATTCACCCCTCCACTTT. Its protein is CASTYRGDSPLHF.

The J gene is TRBJ2-3, the V gene TRBV5-1; D is uncertain. The germline V and J ends were trimmed by 0 bases and 4 bases, with 9 bases remaining between them. The CDR3 covers 14 residues. The germline gives CDR1 SGHRS, CDR2 YFSETQ. In DNA, the CDR3 is TGCGCCAGCAGCTTGGGACTCCGGGCAGATACGCAGTATTTT. It is translated as CASSLGLRADTQYF.

The J gene is TRBJ2-7, the V gene TRBV28; 10 bases are a match to TRBD1. The germline CDR1 and CDR2 sequences are MDHEN and SYDVKM. Unmatched junction bases numbered 6, after V lost 8 bases and J lost 5 bases. The CDR3 covers 13 residues. The CDR3 DNA reads TGTGCCAGCGGGGGGACAGGGGTGCACGAGCAGTACTTC. This gives the protein CASGGTGVHEQYF. The variable domain in full, completed from reference TRBV28 and TRBJ2-7, reads DVKVTQSSRYLVKRTGEKVFLECVQDMDHENMFWYRQDPGLGLRLIYFSYDVKMKEKGDIPEGYSVSREKKERFSLILESASTNQTSMYLCASGGTGVHEQYFGPGTRLTVT.

This clonotype has just a few counts. The chain is built from TRBV9 and TRBJ1-2, with D possibly TRBD1 on 5 matching bases. CDR1 and CDR2 (germline): SGDLS, YYNGEE. V was shortened by 3 bases and J by 6 bases, with 18 bases between the two germline ends. CDR3 length: 15 residues. In DNA, the CDR3 is TGTGCCAGCAGCGGACCCGGGACGGTTTTGAATGGCTACACCTTC. Amino acid sequence: CASSGPGTVLNGYTF.

The chain is built from TRBV7-2 and TRBJ2-1; a weak D match, TRBD1 (5 bases). This CDR3 has 14 amino acids. Trimming stripped 1 base from V and 9 bases from J, with 13 bases between. Germline CDR1 SGHTA, CDR2 FQGNSA. The CDR3 DNA reads as TGTGCCAGCAGCTTAGAGGGGCACGCAGGTGAGCAGTTCTTC. Protein: CASSLEGHAGEQFF.

This rearrangement joins TRBV7-9 to TRBJ1-1; D gene unclear. The V gene lost 1 base and the J gene lost 5 bases, with 8 bases spanning the gap. The germline CDR1 and CDR2 sequences are SEHNR and FQNEAQ (reference sequence). CDR3 length equals 13 residues. CDR3 coding DNA: TGTGCCAGCAGCTTAGACCGGTGGACTGAAGCTTTCTTT. This gives the protein CASSLDRWTEAFF.

The gene calls are TRBV10-3 and TRBJ2-2; 8 nucleotides align to TRBD1. V was pared by 7 bases and J by 0 bases, with 4 bases of the junction left unmatched. CDR1 ENHRY and CDR2 SYGVKD come from the germline V gene. CDR3 length: 15 amino acids. CDR3 protein: CAIKRGQANTGELFF. DNA for the CDR3: TGTGCCATCAAACGGGGACAGGCGAACACCGGGGAGCTGTTTTTT.

V usage is TRBV6-2 or TRBV6-3 and J usage is TRBJ2-1; 10 bases map to TRBD2. CDR3 size: 19 residues. Trimming cost V 2 bases and J 8 bases; bases outside gene matches: 18. Looked up from germline, CDR1 is MNHEY and CDR2 is SVGEGT. CDR3 protein: CASSYEASGGPPLRDEQFF. DNA for the CDR3: TGTGCCAGCAGTTACGAGGCTAGCGGGGGCCCACCGCTCCGCGATGAGCAGTTCTTC.

The chain carries TRBV20-1 and TRBJ2-3; 11 bases fit TRBD2. The junction had 3 bases not matched to a gene; V was cut back by 4 bases and J by 3 bases. CDR1 and CDR2 (germline): DFQATT, SNEGSKA (reference sequence). This CDR3 has 14 amino acids. CDR3 sequence reads: CSAISGGATDTQYF. CDR3 in DNA: TGCAGTGCTATTAGCGGGGGGGCAACAGATACGCAGTATTTT.

The V call is TRBV7-9, the J call TRBJ2-1; TRBD1 might be the D (6 bases). CDR3 length: 16 residues. Germline values: CDR1 SEHNR, CDR2 FQNEAQ (reference sequence). The V end lost 8 bases, the J end lost 6 bases, and 23 bases lay between the germline ends. CDR3 in amino acids: CASGYREMGISNEQFF. For the CDR3, the DNA is TGTGCCAGCGGATACAGGGAAATGGGCATAAGCAATGAGCAGTTCTTC.

The chain uses TRBV11-2 and TRBJ2-1; tentatively, D is TRBD2 (6 bases). The CDR3 is 13 amino acids. Germline CDR1 is SGHAT and CDR2 is FQNNGV. The ends were cut back, 0 bases at V and 10 bases at J, with 10 bases in the middle. The chain's CDR3 is CASSLEWLAEQFF. As DNA, the CDR3 is TGTGCCAGCAGCTTAGAATGGCTAGCGGAGCAGTTCTTC.

This clonotype was detected only a few times. This sequence joins TRBV6-5 and TRBJ1-2; D is unclear. Trimming stripped 0 bases from V and 4 bases from J, with 12 bases between. Looked up from germline, CDR1 is MNHEY and CDR2 is SVGAGI. The CDR3 sequence is 15 residues long. The CDR3 DNA sequence: TGTGCCAGCAGTTACTCGAGGGCCAGAGGCTATGGCTACACCTTC. It encodes CASSYSRARGYGYTF.

This clonotype has more than one count but fewer than ten. The chain combines TRBV12-3 or TRBV12-4 with TRBJ1-1, with D possibly being TRBD1 (5 bases). The CDR3 covers 16 residues. V lost 0 bases, J lost 2 bases, and 13 bases lay in between. CDR3 sequence: CASSLAPGLTNTEAFF. Written as DNA, the CDR3 is TGTGCCAGCAGTTTAGCCCCGGGACTAACAAACACTGAAGCTTTCTTT.

The V call is TRBV12-3 or TRBV12-4, the J call TRBJ1-6; 11 nucleotides match TRBD1. CDR3 length: 14 residues. V trimming: 6 bases; J trimming: 10 bases; junction bases outside the gene matches: 5. The CDR3 sequence is CASRGTGGLSPLHF. DNA of the CDR3: TGTGCCAGCAGAGGGACAGGGGGTCTATCACCCCTCCACTTT.

This clonotype was recorded a few times. The chain has TRBV20-1 and TRBJ2-4; D unclear. V gave up 5 bases and J gave up 9 bases, with 17 bases separating them. Germline loops: CDR1 DFQATT, CDR2 SNEGSKA (reference sequence). The CDR3 contains 13 residues. The CDR3 DNA is TGCAGTGCTCGAGCTAAGGCTCAAGGCATTCAGTACTTC. Residues: CSARAKAQGIQYF.